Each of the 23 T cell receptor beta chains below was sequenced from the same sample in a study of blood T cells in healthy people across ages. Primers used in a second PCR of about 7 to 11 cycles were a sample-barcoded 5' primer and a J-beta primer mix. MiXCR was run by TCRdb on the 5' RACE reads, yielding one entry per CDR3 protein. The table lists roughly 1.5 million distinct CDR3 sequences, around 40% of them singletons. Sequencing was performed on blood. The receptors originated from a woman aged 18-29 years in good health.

CDR3 DNA: TGTGCCAGCAGCTTAGTAATTGCTGGATCAGAGACCCAGTACTTC. Translated: CASSLVIAGSETQYF. The rearrangement uses TRBV7-9 and TRBJ2-5; D gene unclear. The CDR3 has 15 amino acids. Germline CDR1 SEHNR, CDR2 FQNEAQ (reference sequence). Trimming stripped 1 base from V and 4 bases from J, with 13 bases between.

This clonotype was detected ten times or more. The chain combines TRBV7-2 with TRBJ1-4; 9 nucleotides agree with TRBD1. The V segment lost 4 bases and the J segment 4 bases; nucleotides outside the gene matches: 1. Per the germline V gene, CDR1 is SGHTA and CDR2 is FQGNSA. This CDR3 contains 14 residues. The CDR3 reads CASSSDRGNEKLFF. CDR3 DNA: TGTGCCAGCAGCTCGGACAGGGGTAATGAAAAACTGTTTTTT.

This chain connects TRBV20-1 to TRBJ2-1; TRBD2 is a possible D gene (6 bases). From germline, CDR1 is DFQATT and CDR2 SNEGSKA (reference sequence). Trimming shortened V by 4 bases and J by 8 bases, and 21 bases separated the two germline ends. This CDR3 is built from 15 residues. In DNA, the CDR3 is TGCAGTGCTACCGGGACTGTAGAGGGATGGGATGAGCAGTTCTTC. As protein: CSATGTVEGWDEQFF.

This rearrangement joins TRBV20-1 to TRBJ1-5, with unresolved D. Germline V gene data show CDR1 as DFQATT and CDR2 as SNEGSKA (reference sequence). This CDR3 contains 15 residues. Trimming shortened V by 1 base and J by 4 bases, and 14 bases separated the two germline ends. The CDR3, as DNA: TGCAGTGCTAGAGGAAGAGCGAACAAAAATCAGCCCCAGCATTTT. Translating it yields CSARGRANKNQPQHF.

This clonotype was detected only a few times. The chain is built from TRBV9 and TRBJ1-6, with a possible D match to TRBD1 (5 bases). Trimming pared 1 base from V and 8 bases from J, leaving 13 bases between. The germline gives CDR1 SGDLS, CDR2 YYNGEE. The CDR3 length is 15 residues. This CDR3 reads CASSVRRDAHSPLHF. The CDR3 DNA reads TGTGCCAGCAGCGTACGTCGGGACGCACATTCACCCCTCCACTTT.

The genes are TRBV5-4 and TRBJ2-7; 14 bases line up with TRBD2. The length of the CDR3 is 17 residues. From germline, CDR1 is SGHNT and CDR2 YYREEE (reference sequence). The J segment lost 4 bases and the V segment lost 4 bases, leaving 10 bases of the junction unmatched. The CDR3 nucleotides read TGTGCCAGCAGCGACCCGGGACTAGCGGGAGACCGTTACGAGCAGTACTTC. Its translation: CASSDPGLAGDRYEQYF.

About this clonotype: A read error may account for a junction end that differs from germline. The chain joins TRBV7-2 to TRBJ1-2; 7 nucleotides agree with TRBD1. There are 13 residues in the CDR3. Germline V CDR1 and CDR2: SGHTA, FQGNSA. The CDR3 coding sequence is TGTGCCAGCAGCCCAGACAGGGAGGATGGCTACATCTTC. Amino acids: CASSPDREDGYIF.

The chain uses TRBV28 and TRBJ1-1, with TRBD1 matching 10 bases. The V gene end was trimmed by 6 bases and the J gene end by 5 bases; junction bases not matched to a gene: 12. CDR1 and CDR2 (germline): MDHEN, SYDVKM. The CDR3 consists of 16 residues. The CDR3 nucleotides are TGTGCCAGCAGGCTGGGGGGGACAGGGGAGTATACTGAAGCTTTCTTT. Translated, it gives CASRLGGTGEYTEAFF.

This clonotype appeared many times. The DNA for the CDR3 is TGTGCCAGCAGGCTGGGAGGGGGGGCAACCGCCTACGAGCAGTACTTC. Protein product: CASRLGGGATAYEQYF. The chain carries TRBV7-2 and TRBJ2-7, with a possible D match to TRBD2 (7 bases). The V gene's germline CDR1 is SGHTA and CDR2 FQGNSA. This CDR3 has 16 amino acids. V gave up 6 bases and J gave up 2 bases, with 20 bases separating them.

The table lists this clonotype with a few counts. CDR3 in DNA: TGTGCCAGCAGTAATCCGGGACAGGGAGAGACCCAGTACTTC. The encoded protein is CASSNPGQGETQYF. The chain has TRBV25-1 and TRBJ2-5, with 9 bases matching TRBD1. V shed 5 bases and J 4 bases; nucleotides not matched to a gene: 5. Germline lookup yields CDR1 MGHDK and CDR2 SYGVNS. The CDR3 contains 14 residues.

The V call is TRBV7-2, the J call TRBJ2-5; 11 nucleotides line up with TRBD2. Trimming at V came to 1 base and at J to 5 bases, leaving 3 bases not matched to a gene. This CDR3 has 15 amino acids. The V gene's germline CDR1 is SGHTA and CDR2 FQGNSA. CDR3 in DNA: TGTGCCAGCAGCTTAGTCCCTAGCGGGAGGGAGACCCAGTACTTC. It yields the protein CASSLVPSGRETQYF.

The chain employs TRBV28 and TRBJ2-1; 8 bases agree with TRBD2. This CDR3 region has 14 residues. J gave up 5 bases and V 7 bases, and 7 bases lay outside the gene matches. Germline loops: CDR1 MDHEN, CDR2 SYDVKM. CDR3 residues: CASTFGLANNEQFF. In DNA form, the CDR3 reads TGTGCCAGCACATTCGGACTAGCCAACAATGAGCAGTTCTTC.

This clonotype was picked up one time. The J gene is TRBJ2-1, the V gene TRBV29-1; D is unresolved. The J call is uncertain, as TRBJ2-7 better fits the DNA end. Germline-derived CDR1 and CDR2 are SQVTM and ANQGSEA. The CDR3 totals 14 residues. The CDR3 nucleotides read TGCAGCGCAAGTAACAATGCCTTGTACAATGAGCAGTACTTC. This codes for CSASNNALYNEQYF.

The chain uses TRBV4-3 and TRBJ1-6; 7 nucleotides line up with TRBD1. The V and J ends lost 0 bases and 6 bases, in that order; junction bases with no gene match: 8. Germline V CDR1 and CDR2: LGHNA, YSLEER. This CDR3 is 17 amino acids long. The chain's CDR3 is CASSQDRNRGINSPLHF. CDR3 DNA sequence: TGCGCCAGCAGCCAAGATCGGAACAGGGGCATTAATTCACCCCTCCACTTT.

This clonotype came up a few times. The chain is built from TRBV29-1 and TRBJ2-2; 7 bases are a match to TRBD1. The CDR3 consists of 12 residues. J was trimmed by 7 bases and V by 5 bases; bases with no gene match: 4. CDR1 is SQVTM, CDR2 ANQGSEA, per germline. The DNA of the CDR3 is TGCAGCGTTAAGACAGGGTACGGGGAGCTGTTTTTT. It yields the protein CSVKTGYGELFF.

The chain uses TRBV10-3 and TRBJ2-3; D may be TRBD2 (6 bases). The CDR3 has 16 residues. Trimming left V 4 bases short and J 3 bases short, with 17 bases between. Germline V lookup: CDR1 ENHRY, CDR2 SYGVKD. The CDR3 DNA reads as TGTGCCATCAGTGGGTCGGGCCTCGGGGGAACAGATACGCAGTATTTT. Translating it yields CAISGSGLGGTDTQYF.

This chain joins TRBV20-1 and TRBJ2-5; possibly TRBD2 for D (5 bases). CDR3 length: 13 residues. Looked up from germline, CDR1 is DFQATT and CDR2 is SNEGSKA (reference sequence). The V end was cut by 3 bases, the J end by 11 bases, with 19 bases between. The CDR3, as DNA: TGCAGTGCTAGTCCCCTAGCCTACAATGAGCAGTACTTC. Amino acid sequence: CSASPLAYNEQYF.

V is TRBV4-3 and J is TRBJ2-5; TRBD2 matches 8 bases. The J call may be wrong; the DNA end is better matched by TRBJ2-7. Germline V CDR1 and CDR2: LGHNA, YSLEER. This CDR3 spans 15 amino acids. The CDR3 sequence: CASSQDRLASYEQYF. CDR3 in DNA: TGCGCCAGCAGCCAAGATCGACTAGCGAGTTACGAGCAGTACTTC.

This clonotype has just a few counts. As DNA, the CDR3 is TGTGCCAGCAGCTTAAGATACACCGGGGAGCTGTTTTTT. It is translated as CASSLRYTGELFF. This chain joins TRBV7-2 and TRBJ2-2; D is uncertain. The germline V gene encodes CDR1 SGHTA and CDR2 FQGNSA. The CDR3 extends over 13 amino acids. V dropped 2 bases and J dropped 3 bases, with 4 bases sitting between them.

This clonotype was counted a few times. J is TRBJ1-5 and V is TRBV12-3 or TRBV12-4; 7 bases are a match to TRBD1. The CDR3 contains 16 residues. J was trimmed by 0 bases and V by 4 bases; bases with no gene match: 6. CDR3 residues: CASSSGQVYSNQPQHF. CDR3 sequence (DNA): TGTGCCAGCAGTTCTGGACAGGTCTATAGCAATCAGCCCCAGCATTTT.

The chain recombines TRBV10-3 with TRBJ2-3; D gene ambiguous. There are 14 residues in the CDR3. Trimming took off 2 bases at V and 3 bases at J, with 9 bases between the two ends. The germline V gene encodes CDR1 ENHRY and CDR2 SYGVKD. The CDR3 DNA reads TGTGCCATCAGTGAGGGAGTCTTAACAGATACGCAGTATTTT. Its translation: CAISEGVLTDTQYF.

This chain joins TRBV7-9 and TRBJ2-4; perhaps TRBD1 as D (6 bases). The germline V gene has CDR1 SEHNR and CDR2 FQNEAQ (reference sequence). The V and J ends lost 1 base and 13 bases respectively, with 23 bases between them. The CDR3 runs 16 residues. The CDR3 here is CASSLVTGQFGNEQYF. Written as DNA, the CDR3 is TGTGCCAGCAGCTTAGTGACCGGACAGTTTGGCAATGAGCAGTACTTC.

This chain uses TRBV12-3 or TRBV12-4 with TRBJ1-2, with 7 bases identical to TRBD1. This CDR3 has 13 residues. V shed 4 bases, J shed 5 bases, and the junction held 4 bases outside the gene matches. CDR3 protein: CASSYDRAYGYTF. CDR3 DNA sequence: TGTGCCAGCAGTTACGACAGGGCTTATGGCTACACCTTC.